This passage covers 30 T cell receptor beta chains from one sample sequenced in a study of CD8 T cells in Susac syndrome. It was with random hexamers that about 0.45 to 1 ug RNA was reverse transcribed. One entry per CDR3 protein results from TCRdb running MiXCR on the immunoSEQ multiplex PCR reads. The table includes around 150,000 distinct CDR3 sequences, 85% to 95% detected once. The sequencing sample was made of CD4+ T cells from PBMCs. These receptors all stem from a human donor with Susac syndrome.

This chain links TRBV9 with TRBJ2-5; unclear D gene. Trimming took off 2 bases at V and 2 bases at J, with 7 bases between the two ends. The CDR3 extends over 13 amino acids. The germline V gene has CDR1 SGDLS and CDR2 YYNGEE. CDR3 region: CASSVGIQETQYF. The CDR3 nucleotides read TGTGCCAGCAGCGTTGGAATTCAAGAGACCCAGTACTTC.

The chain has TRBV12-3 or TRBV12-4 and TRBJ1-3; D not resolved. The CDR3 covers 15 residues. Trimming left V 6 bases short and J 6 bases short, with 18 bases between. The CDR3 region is CASSPSGGTENTIYF. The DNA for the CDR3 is TGTGCCAGCAGCCCCAGTGGAGGTACTGAAAACACCATATATTTT.

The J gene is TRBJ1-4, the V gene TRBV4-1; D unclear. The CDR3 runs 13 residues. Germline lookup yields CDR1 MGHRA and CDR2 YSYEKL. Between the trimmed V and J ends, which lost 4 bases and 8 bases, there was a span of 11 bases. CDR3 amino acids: CASSRPQSEKLFF. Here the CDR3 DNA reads TGCGCCAGCAGCCGACCCCAAAGCGAAAAACTGTTTTTT.

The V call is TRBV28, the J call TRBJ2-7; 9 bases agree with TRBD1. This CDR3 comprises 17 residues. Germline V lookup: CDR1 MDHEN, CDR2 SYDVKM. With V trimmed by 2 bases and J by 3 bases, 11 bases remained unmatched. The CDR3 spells CASSLNRWGTGNYEQYF. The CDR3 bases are TGTGCCAGCAGTTTAAACAGGTGGGGGACAGGGAACTACGAGCAGTACTTC. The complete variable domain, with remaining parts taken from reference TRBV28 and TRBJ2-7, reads DVKVTQSSRYLVKRTGEKVFLECVQDMDHENMFWYRQDPGLGLRLIYFSYDVKMKEKGDIPEGYSVSREKKERFSLILESASTNQTSMYLCASSLNRWGTGNYEQYFGPGTRLTVT.

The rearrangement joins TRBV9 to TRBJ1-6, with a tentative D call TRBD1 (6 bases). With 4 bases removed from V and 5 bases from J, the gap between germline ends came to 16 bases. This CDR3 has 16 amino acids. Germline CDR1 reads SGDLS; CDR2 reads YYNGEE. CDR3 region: CASSPSAGGNNSPLHF. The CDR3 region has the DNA TGTGCCAGCAGCCCCTCAGCGGGGGGCAATAATTCACCCCTCCACTTT.

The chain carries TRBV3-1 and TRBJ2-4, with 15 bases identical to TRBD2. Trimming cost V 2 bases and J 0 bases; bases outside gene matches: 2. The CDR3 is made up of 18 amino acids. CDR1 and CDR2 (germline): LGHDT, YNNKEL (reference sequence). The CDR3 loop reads CASSQQGLAGGAKNIQYF. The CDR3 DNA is TGTGCCAGCAGCCAACAGGGACTAGCGGGGGGAGCCAAAAACATTCAGTACTTC.

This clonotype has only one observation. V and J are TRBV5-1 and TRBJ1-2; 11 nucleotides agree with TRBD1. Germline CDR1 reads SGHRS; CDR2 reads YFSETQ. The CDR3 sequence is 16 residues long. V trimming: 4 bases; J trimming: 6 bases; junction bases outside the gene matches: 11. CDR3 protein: CASSLRPGTGGDGYTF. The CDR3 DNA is TGCGCCAGCAGCCTCCGTCCCGGGACAGGGGGAGATGGCTACACCTTC. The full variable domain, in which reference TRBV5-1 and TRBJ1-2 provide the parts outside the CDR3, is KAGVTQTPRYLIKTRGQQVTLSCSPISGHRSVSWYQQTPGQGLQFLFEYFSETQRNKGNFPGRFSGRQFSNSRSEMNVSTLELGDSALYLCASSLRPGTGGDGYTFGSGTRLTVV.

This CDR3 is CASSRTSGYSGANVLTF. The CDR3 nucleotides read TGTGCCAGCAGCAGGACTAGCGGTTACTCTGGGGCCAACGTCCTGACTTTC. The chain couples TRBV7-2 to TRBJ2-6, with 10 bases matching TRBD2. CDR1 is SGHTA, CDR2 FQGNSA, per germline. The CDR3 is made up of 17 amino acids. V was clipped by 5 bases and J by 0 bases; unmatched bases: 4.

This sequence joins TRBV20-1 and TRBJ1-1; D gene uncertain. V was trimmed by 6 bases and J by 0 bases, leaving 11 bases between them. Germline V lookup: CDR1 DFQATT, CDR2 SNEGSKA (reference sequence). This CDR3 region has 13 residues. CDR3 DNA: TGCAGTGCGGAGGACGGACTGAACACTGAAGCTTTCTTT. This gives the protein CSAEDGLNTEAFF.

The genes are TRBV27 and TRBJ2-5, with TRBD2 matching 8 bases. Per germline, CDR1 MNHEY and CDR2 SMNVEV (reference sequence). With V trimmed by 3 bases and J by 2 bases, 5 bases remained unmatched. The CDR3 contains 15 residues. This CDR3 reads CASSFLASGQETQYF. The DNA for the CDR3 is TGTGCCAGCAGTTTTTTGGCTAGCGGGCAAGAGACCCAGTACTTC.

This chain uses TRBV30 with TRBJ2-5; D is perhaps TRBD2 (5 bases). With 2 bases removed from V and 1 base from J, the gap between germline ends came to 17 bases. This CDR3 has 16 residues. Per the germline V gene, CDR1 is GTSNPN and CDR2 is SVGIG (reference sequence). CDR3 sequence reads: CAWSSRREFIQETQYF. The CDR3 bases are TGTGCCTGGAGTTCTCGCCGGGAATTCATCCAAGAGACCCAGTACTTC.

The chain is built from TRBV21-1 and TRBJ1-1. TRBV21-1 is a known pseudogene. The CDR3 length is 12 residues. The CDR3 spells CASSRGLREAFF. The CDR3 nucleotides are TGTGCCAGCAGCCGCGGCCTCAGGGAAGCTTTCTTT.

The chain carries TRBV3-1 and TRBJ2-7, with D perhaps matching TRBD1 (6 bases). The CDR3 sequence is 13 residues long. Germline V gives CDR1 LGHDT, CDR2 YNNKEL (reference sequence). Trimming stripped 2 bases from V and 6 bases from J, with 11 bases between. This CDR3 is CASSQTTGGEQYF. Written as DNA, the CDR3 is TGTGCCAGCAGCCAAACGACAGGCGGCGAGCAGTACTTC.

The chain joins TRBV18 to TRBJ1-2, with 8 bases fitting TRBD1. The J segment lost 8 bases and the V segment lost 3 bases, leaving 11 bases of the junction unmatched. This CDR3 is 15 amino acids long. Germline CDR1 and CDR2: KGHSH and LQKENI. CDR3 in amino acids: CASSPTGTGSWGYTF. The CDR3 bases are TGTGCCAGCTCACCTACCGGGACAGGATCTTGGGGCTACACCTTC.

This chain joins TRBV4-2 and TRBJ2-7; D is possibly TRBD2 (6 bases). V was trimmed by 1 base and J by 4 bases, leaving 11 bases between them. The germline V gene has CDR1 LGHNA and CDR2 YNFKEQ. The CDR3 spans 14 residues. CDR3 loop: CASSQGLESYEQYF. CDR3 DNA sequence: TGTGCCAGCAGCCAAGGACTAGAGTCTTACGAGCAGTACTTC.

In DNA form, the CDR3 reads TGTGCCAGCAGTGCGATGACAGGGATTGGGCAGTATTTT. It translates to CASSAMTGIGQYF. The V and J genes are TRBV12-3 or TRBV12-4 and TRBJ2-3; 7 nucleotides match TRBD1. The CDR3 contains 13 residues. Trimming removed 5 bases from V and 11 bases from J; junction bases left unmatched: 10.

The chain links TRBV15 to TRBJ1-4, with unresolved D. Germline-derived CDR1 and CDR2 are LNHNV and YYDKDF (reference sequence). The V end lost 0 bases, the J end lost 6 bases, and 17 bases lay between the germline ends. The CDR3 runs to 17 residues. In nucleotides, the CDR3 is TGTGCCACCAGCAGAGATATTCTTCAGGTTCGGGATGAAAAACTGTTTTTT. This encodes CATSRDILQVRDEKLFF.

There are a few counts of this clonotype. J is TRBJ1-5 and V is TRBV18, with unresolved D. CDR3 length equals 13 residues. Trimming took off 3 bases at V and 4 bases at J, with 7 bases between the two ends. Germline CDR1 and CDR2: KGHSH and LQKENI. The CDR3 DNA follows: TGTGCCAGCTCACCCGGCAGAAATCAGCCCCAGCATTTT. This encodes CASSPGRNQPQHF.

In DNA form, the CDR3 reads TGTGCCAGCATCGAGTTTAATCAGGCTTTCTTT. It specifies CASIEFNQAFF. The rearrangement links TRBV6-2 or TRBV6-3 to TRBJ1-1; no clear D gene. This CDR3 comprises 11 residues. Trimming cost V 7 bases and J 11 bases, with 14 bases left between them. Germline CDR1 MNHEY, CDR2 SVGEGT.

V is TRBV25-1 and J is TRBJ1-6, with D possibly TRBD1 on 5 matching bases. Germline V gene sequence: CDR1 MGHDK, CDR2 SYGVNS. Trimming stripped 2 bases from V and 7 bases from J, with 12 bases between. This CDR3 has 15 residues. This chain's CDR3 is CASSEGNRLNSPLHF. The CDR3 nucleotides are TGTGCCAGCAGTGAAGGAAACAGGCTGAATTCACCCCTCCACTTT.

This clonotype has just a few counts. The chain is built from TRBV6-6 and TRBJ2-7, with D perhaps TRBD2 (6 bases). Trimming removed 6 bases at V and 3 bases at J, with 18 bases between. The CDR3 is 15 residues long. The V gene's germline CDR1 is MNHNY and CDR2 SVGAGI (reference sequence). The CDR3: CASSRESGRGYEQYF. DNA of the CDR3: TGTGCCAGCAGCCGTGAGAGCGGGCGGGGCTACGAGCAGTACTTC.

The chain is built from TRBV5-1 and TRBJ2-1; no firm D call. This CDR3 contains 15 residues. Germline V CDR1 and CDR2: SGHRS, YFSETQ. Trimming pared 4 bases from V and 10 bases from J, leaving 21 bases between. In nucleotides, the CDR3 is TGCGCCAGCAGCAATAACCCGGCGGACGGACCAGAGCAGTTCTTC. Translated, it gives CASSNNPADGPEQFF.

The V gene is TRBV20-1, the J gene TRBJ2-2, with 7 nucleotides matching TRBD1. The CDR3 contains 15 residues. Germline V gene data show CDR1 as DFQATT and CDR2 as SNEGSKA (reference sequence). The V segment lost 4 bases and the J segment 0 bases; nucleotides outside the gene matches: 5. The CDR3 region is CSAKTGSTNTGELFF. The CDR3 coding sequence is TGCAGTGCTAAGACAGGGTCTACGAACACCGGGGAGCTGTTTTTT.

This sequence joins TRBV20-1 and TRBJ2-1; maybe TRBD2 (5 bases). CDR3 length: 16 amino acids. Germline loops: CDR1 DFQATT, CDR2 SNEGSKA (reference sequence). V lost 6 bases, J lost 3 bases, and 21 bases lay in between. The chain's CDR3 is CSATNRAAPNYNEQFF. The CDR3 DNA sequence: TGCAGTGCAACTAACCGAGCGGCGCCCAACTACAATGAGCAGTTCTTC.

CDR3 amino acids: CASSPFGMRGGQGNEQFF. Here the CDR3 DNA reads TGCGCCAGCAGCCCCTTTGGCATGCGGGGGGGCCAAGGCAATGAGCAGTTCTTC. V is TRBV4-1 and J is TRBJ2-1; TRBD2 aligns across 9 bases. This CDR3 is 18 amino acids long. The junction had 16 bases not matched to a gene; V was cut back by 4 bases and J by 6 bases. Germline loops: CDR1 MGHRA, CDR2 YSYEKL.

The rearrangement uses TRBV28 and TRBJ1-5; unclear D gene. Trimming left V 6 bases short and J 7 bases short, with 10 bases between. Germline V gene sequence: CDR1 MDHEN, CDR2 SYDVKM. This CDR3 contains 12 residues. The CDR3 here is CASRLPLQPQHF. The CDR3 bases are TGTGCCAGCAGATTACCCCTCCAGCCCCAGCATTTT.

The CDR3 region is CASSFRSSYKAFF. In DNA, the CDR3 is TGTGCCAGCAGTTTTCGATCGAGTTACAAAGCTTTCTTT. The chain has TRBV12-3 or TRBV12-4 and TRBJ1-1; D gene ambiguous. CDR3 length: 13 residues. V lost 3 bases and J lost 9, with 14 bases in between.

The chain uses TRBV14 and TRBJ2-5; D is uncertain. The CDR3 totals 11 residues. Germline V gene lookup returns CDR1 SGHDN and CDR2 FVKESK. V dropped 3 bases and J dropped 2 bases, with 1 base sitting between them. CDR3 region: CASSQQETQYF. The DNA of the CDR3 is TGTGCCAGCAGCCAGCAAGAGACCCAGTACTTC.

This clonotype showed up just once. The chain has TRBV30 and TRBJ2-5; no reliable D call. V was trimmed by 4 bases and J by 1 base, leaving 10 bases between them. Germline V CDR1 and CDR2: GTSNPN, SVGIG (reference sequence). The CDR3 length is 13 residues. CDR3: CAWNQYSQETQYF. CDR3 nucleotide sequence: TGTGCCTGGAACCAGTACAGCCAAGAGACCCAGTACTTC.

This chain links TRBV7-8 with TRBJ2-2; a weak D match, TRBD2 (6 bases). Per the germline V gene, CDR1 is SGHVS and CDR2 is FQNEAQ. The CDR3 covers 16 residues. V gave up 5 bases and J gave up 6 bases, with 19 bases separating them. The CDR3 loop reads CASSPRRGTSAGELFF. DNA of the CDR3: TGTGCCAGCAGCCCTAGGAGGGGTACCTCGGCCGGGGAGCTGTTTTTT.